Presented here are 14 T cell receptor beta chains from one specimen sequenced in a study of cytomegalovirus exposure and HLA in healthy donors. This table comes from immunoSEQ multiplex PCR, and its TCRdb copy is limited to in-frame clones, with some not included. The profile shows about 220,000 clones, 75% to 95% of them singletons. Sequencing used PBMCs. These receptors originate from a woman under 30 in good health and CMV-seronegative.

Written as DNA, the CDR3 is TGTGCCAGCAGCGTTACTAGCGGGAGTGGCAATGAGCAGTTCTTC. The encoded protein is CASSVTSGSGNEQFF. The gene calls are TRBV9 and TRBJ2-1; 11 bases match TRBD2. Germline trimming cut 2 bases from V and 6 bases from J; bases unmatched to any gene: 4. The CDR3 runs 15 residues. Germline CDR1 and CDR2: SGDLS and YYNGEE.

This chain joins TRBV6-1 and TRBJ1-1, with D unclear. The germline V and J ends were trimmed by 5 bases and 1 base, with 11 bases remaining between them. The germline gives CDR1 MNHNS, CDR2 SASEGT. The CDR3 has 14 amino acids. CDR3 sequence: CASSFSSQNTEAFF. DNA of the CDR3: TGTGCCAGCAGTTTCTCGAGCCAGAACACTGAAGCTTTCTTT.

V and J are TRBV2 and TRBJ1-5; the match to TRBD1 covers 9 bases. J was trimmed by 7 bases and V by 2 bases; bases with no gene match: 15. CDR1 and CDR2 (germline): SNHLY, FYNNEI. CDR3 length: 18 amino acids. CDR3 residues: CASSEWGRTGAVGQPQHF. In DNA, the CDR3 is TGTGCCAGCAGTGAATGGGGTAGGACAGGGGCCGTGGGGCAGCCCCAGCATTTT.

This chain uses TRBV28 with TRBJ2-7; TRBD1 agrees at 8 bases. V was clipped by 3 bases and J by 6 bases; unmatched bases: 7. Per the germline V gene, CDR1 is MDHEN and CDR2 is SYDVKM. The CDR3 totals 14 residues. CDR3 sequence: CASSFGDRGGEQYF. CDR3 bases: TGTGCCAGCAGTTTTGGAGACAGGGGAGGCGAGCAGTACTTC. The full variable domain, rest sourced from reference TRBV28 and TRBJ2-7, is DVKVTQSSRYLVKRTGEKVFLECVQDMDHENMFWYRQDPGLGLRLIYFSYDVKMKEKGDIPEGYSVSREKKERFSLILESASTNQTSMYLCASSFGDRGGEQYFGPGTRLTVT.

CDR3 in DNA: TGTGCCAGCAGCCTAGCCGGGACAGGGAGCTATGGCTACACCTTC. This codes for CASSLAGTGSYGYTF. The chain joins TRBV2 to TRBJ1-2; 9 nucleotides align to TRBD1. The CDR3 extends over 15 amino acids. Looked up from germline, CDR1 is SNHLY and CDR2 is FYNNEI. J lost 4 bases, V lost 6 bases, and 9 bases had no gene match.

V gene TRBV5-1 combines with J gene TRBJ2-5, with D possibly matching TRBD1 (5 bases). Per the germline V gene, CDR1 is SGHRS and CDR2 is YFSETQ. Between the trimmed V and J ends, which lost 1 base and 1 base, there was a span of 8 bases. This CDR3 has 14 residues. CDR3 amino acids: CASSLQDTQETQYF. In DNA form, the CDR3 reads TGCGCCAGCAGCTTGCAGGACACCCAAGAGACCCAGTACTTC.

The rearrangement links TRBV29-1 to TRBJ2-7; a weak D match, TRBD1 (5 bases). The CDR3 totals 13 residues. Germline V lookup: CDR1 SQVTM, CDR2 ANQGSEA. V lost 2 bases and J 2 bases, leaving 10 bases between the germline ends. CDR3 sequence reads: CSVELGQTYEQYF. In nucleotides, the CDR3 is TGCAGCGTTGAATTAGGACAAACCTACGAGCAGTACTTC.

The chain combines TRBV10-1 with TRBJ2-1; D may be TRBD1 (6 bases). The CDR3 has 21 amino acids. Deletions cut 4 bases from V and 1 base from J, with 29 bases between. Germline CDR1 and CDR2: WNHNN and SYGVQD (reference sequence). In DNA, the CDR3 is TGCGCCAGCAGTGGTCCCCAAACTCGGACAGCCAGGCTCGGTTCCTACAATGAGCAGTTCTTC. This gives the protein CASSGPQTRTARLGSYNEQFF.

The CDR3 DNA reads as TGCGCCAGCAGCTCCGGAGCCGATCAGCCCCAGCATTTT. Its protein product is CASSSGADQPQHF. This chain uses TRBV5-1 with TRBJ1-5; unclear D gene. The V end was cut by 3 bases, the J end by 5 bases, with 9 bases between. From germline, CDR1 is SGHRS and CDR2 YFSETQ. The CDR3 has 13 amino acids.

V is TRBV19 and J is TRBJ1-5; D might be TRBD1 (5 bases). V gave up 11 bases and J gave up 1 base, with 15 bases separating them. From germline, CDR1 is LNHDA and CDR2 SQIVND (reference sequence). CDR3 size: 14 residues. The DNA for the CDR3 is TGTGCCTCAGGGCACAATTTAAGCAATCAGCCCCAGCATTTT. It specifies CASGHNLSNQPQHF. Full variable domain (rest looked up from reference TRBV19 and TRBJ1-5): DGGITQSPKYLFRKEGQNVTLSCEQNLNHDAMYWYRQDPGQGLRLIYYSQIVNDFQKGDIAEGYSVSREKKESFPLTVTSAQKNPTAFYLCASGHNLSNQPQHFGDGTRLSIL.

The V gene is TRBV2, the J gene TRBJ1-1, with D possibly TRBD1 on 6 matching bases. CDR3 length: 15 residues. Per germline, CDR1 SNHLY and CDR2 FYNNEI. V lost 4 bases to trimming and J lost 1 base, with 13 bases between them. In nucleotides, the CDR3 is TGTGCCAGCAGTGGGGAACAGGGTCCGAACACTGAAGCTTTCTTT. Its protein is CASSGEQGPNTEAFF.

The gene calls are TRBV9 and TRBJ2-1; TRBD2 agrees at 9 bases. Germline V gene sequence: CDR1 SGDLS, CDR2 YYNGEE. The ends lost 0 bases at V and 6 bases at J; junction bases unmatched: 13. The length of the CDR3 is 18 residues. The CDR3 region is CASSVGSSGKAGRNEQFF. CDR3 DNA sequence: TGTGCCAGCAGCGTAGGTTCTAGCGGGAAGGCAGGGCGCAATGAGCAGTTCTTC. The whole variable domain, filled in from reference TRBV9 and TRBJ2-1, reads DSGVTQTPKHLITATGQRVTLRCSPRSGDLSVYWYQQSLDQGLQFLIQYYNGEERAKGNILERFSAQQFPDLHSELNLSSLELGDSALYFCASSVGSSGKAGRNEQFFGPGTRLTVL.

The chain employs TRBV29-1 and TRBJ1-1; D perhaps matches TRBD1 (6 bases). The V gene's germline CDR1 is SQVTM and CDR2 ANQGSEA. The CDR3 covers 13 residues. V was clipped by 7 bases and J by 0 bases, with 12 bases between them. The chain's CDR3 is CSALQGLNTEAFF. The CDR3 DNA sequence: TGCAGCGCTCTCCAGGGGCTGAACACTGAAGCTTTCTTT.

The chain couples TRBV4-1 to TRBJ2-7; D perhaps matches TRBD2 (6 bases). Looked up from germline, CDR1 is MGHRA and CDR2 is YSYEKL. Trimming took off 4 bases at V and 7 bases at J, with 23 bases between the two ends. The CDR3 is 16 residues long. The CDR3 DNA sequence: TGCGCCAGCAGCCTTCTCTCGGGAGTGGGTCTGAGTGAGCAGTACTTC. This sequence encodes CASSLLSGVGLSEQYF.